This T cell receptor beta chain was profiled in a study of blood T cells in healthy people across ages. Whole-study findings and limits: CMV infection status of these donors was not known.

Germline CDR1 reads KGHSH; CDR2 reads LQKENI. CDR3 length: 12 residues. Trimming removed 3 bases at V and 12 bases at J, with 15 bases between. This clonotype has only a few counts. The target antigen is unknown. The second PCR ran about 6 to 11 cycles with a sample-barcoded 5' primer and J-beta primers. Every sample produced at least 3 million CDR3-containing paired-end reads. TCRdb used MiXCR to reprocess the 5' RACE reads, holding one entry per CDR3 protein. Altogether about 1,800,000 distinct CDR3 sequences are present, under 30% being singletons, with the ten largest covering about 7.7%. Sequencing was carried out using blood. The rearrangement uses TRBV18 and TRBJ2-7; D could derive from TRBD1 or TRBD2 (5 bases each). The TCR comes from a woman aged 25 to 39 in good health. The CDR3 DNA reads as TGTGCCAGCTCACCTGAGGGGCGGGCTTGGTACTTC. Protein: CASSPEGRAWYF.